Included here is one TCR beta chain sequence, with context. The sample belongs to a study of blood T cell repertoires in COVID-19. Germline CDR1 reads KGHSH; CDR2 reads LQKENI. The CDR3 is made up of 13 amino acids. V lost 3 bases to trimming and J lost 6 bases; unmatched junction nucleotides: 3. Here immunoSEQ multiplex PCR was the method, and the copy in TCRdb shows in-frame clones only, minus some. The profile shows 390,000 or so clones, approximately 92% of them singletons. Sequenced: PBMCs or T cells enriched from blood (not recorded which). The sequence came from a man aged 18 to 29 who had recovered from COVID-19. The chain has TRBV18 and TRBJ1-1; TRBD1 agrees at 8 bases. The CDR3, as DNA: TGTGCCAGCTCACCCGACAGGGGCGCTGAAGCTTTCTTT. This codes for CASSPDRGAEAFF.